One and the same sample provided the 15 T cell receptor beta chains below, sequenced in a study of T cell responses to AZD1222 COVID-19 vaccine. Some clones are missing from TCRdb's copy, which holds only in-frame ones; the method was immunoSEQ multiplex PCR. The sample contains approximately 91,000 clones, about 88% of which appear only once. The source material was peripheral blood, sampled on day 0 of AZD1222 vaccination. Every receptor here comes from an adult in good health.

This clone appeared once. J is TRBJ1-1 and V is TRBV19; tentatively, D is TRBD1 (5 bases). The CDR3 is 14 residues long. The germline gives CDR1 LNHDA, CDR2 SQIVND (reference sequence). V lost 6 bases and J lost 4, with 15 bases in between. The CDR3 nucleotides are TGTGCCAGTAGAGGGTACGGGGCAGTCACTGAAGCTTTCTTT. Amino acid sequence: CASRGYGAVTEAFF.

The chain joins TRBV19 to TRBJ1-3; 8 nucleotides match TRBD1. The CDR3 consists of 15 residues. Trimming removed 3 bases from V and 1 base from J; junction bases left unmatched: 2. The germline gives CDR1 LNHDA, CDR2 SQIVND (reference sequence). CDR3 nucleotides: TGTGCCAGTAGTATCGACAGGGGATCTGGAAACACCATATATTTT. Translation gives CASSIDRGSGNTIYF.

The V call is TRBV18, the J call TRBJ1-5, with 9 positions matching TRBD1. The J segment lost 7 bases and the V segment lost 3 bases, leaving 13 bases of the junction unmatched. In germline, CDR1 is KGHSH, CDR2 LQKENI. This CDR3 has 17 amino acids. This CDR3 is CASSPPGQGGLGQPQHF. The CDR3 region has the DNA TGTGCCAGCTCACCGCCGGGACAGGGTGGACTTGGCCAGCCCCAGCATTTT.

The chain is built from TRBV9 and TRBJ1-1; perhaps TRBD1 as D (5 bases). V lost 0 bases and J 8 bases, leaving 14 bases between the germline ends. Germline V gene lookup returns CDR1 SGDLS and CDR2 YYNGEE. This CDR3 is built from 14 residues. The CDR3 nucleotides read TGTGCCAGCAGCGTAGATCTAGGGCCAGGGGAAGCTTTCTTT. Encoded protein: CASSVDLGPGEAFF.

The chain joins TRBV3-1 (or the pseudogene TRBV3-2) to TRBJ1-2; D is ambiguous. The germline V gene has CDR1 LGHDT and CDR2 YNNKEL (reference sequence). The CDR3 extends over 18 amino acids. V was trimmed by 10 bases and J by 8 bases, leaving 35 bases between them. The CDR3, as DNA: TGTGCCAACGCCACCTTAGTTCCCTTAGTTCAATCGCCGGGGGGCTACACCTTC. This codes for CANATLVPLVQSPGGYTF.

This chain's CDR3 is CASSPWTPGQQVYNEQFF. The CDR3 region has the DNA TGTGCCAGCTCACCATGGACACCGGGACAGCAGGTTTACAATGAGCAGTTCTTC. V is TRBV18 and J is TRBJ2-1; TRBD1 aligns across 7 bases. The CDR3 covers 18 residues. J gave up 4 bases and V 2 bases, and 14 bases lay outside the gene matches. Germline loops: CDR1 KGHSH, CDR2 LQKENI. The entire variable domain, with the rest obtained from reference TRBV18 and TRBJ2-1, is as follows: NAGVMQNPRHLVRRRGQEARLRCSPMKGHSHVYWYRQLPEEGLKFMVYLQKENIIDESGMPKERFSAEFPKEGPSILRIQQVVRGDSAAYFCASSPWTPGQQVYNEQFFGPGTRLTVL.

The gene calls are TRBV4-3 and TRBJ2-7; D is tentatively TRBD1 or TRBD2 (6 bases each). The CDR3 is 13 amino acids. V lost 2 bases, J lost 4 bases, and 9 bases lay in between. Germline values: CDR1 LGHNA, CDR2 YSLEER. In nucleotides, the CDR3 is TGCGCCAGCAGCCAACGGGGGCGGTACGAGCAGTACTTC. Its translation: CASSQRGRYEQYF.

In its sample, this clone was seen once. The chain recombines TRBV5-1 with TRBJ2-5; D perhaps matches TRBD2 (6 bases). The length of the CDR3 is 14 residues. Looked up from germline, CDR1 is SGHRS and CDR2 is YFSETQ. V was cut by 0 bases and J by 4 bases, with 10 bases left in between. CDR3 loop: CASSLGLARETQYF. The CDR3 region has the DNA TGCGCCAGCAGCTTGGGGCTAGCGCGAGAGACCCAGTACTTC.

The CDR3 loop reads CASSLWKPLVLESYNEQFF. DNA of the CDR3: TGTGCCAGCAGTTTATGGAAGCCGCTAGTTTTAGAATCCTACAATGAGCAGTTCTTC. V is TRBV28 and J is TRBJ2-1; D unresolved. There are 19 residues in the CDR3. In germline, CDR1 is MDHEN, CDR2 SYDVKM. V lost 0 bases, J lost 1 base, and 19 bases lay in between.

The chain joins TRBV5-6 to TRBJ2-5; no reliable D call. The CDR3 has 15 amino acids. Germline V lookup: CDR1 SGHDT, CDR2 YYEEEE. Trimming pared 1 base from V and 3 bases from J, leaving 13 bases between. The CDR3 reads CASSLFWATEETQYF. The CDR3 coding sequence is TGTGCCAGCAGCTTGTTTTGGGCTACGGAAGAGACCCAGTACTTC.

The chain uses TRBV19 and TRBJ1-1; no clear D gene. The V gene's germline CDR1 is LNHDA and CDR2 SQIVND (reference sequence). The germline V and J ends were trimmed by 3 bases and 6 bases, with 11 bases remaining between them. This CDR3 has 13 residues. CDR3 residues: CASSMRAMSEAFF. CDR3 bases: TGTGCCAGTAGTATGAGGGCCATGTCTGAAGCTTTCTTT.

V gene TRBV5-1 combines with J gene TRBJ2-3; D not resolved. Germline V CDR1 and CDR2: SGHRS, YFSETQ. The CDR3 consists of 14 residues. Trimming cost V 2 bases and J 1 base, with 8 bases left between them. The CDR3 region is CASSFSAGTDTQYF. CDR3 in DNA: TGCGCCAGCAGCTTCTCCGCGGGCACAGATACGCAGTATTTT. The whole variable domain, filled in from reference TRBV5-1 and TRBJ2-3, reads KAGVTQTPRYLIKTRGQQVTLSCSPISGHRSVSWYQQTPGQGLQFLFEYFSETQRNKGNFPGRFSGRQFSNSRSEMNVSTLELGDSALYLCASSFSAGTDTQYFGPGTRLTVL.

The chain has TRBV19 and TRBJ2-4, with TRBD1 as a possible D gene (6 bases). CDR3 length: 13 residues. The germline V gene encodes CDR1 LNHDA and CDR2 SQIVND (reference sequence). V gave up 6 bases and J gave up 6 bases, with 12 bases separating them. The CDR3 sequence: CASRGAYVNIQYF. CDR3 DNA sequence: TGTGCCAGTAGGGGGGCCTACGTAAACATTCAGTACTTC.

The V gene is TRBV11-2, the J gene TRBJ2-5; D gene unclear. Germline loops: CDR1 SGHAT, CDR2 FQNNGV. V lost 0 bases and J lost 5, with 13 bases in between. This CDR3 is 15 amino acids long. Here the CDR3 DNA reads TGTGCCAGCAGCTTAGAGGGTATAGGGATCGAGACCCAGTACTTC. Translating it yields CASSLEGIGIETQYF.

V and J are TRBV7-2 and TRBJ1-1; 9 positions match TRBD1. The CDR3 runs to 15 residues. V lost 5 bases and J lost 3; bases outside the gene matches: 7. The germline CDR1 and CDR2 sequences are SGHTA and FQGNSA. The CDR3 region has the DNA TGTGCCAGCAGCACTCGACAGGGGGAGGACACTGAAGCTTTCTTT. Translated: CASSTRQGEDTEAFF.